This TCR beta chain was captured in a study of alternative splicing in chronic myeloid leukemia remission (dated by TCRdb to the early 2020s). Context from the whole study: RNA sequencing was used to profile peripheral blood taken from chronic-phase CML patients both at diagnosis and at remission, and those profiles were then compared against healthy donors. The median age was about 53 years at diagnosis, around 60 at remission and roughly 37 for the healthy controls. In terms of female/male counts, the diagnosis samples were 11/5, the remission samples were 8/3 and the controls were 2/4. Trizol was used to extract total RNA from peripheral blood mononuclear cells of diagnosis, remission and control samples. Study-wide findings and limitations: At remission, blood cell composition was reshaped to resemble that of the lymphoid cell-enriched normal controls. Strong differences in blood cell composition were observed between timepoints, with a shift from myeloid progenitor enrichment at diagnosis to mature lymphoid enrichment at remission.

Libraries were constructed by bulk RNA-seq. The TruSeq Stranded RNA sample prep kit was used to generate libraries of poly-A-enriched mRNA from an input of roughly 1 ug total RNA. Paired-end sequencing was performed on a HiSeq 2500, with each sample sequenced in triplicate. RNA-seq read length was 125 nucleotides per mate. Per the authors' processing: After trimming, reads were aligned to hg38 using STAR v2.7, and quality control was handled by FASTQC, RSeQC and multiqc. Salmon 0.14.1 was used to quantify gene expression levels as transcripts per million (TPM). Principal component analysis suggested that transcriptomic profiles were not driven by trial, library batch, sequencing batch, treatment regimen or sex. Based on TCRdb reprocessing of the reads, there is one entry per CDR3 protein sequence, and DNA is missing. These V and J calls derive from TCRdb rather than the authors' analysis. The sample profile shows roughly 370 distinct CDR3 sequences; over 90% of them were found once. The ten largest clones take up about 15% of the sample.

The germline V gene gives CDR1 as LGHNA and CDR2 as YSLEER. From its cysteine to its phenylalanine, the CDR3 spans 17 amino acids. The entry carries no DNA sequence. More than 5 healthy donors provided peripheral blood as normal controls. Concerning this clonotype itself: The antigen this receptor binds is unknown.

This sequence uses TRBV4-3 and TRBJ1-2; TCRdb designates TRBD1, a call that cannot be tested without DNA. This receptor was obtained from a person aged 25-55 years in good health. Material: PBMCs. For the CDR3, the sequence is CASSQGTGGAHNYGYTF.